Below are 19 T cell receptor beta chains sequenced from a single sample in a study of blood T cell repertoires in COVID-19. Sequencing used immunoSEQ multiplex PCR; TCRdb keeps in-frame clones, though not all of them. The table lists some 150,000 clones, roughly 89% of them singletons, with 5.8% in the top ten. The specimen sequenced was PBMCs or T cells enriched from blood (not recorded which). Every receptor here comes from a woman aged 50 to 65 who had been exposed to COVID-19.

V and J are TRBV4-3 and TRBJ2-2; D is undetermined. V lost 0 bases to trimming and J lost 6 bases, with 14 bases between them. Germline assignment: CDR1 LGHNA and CDR2 YSLEER. This CDR3 has 16 residues. The CDR3 region is CASSQDLPLVAGELFF. The CDR3, as DNA: TGCGCCAGCAGCCAAGATCTCCCCCTAGTGGCCGGGGAGCTGTTTTTT.

The CDR3 loop reads CASSGREIGNTIYF. In nucleotides, the CDR3 is TGTGCCAGTAGTGGTCGGGAAATAGGAAACACCATATATTTT. The chain carries TRBV19 and TRBJ1-3; D gene ambiguous. The CDR3 contains 14 residues. Germline CDR1 and CDR2: LNHDA and SQIVND (reference sequence). Trimming shortened V by 5 bases and J by 4 bases, and 12 bases separated the two germline ends. The variable domain in full, with the rest retrieved from reference TRBV19 and TRBJ1-3, is DGGITQSPKYLFRKEGQNVTLSCEQNLNHDAMYWYRQDPGQGLRLIYYSQIVNDFQKGDIAEGYSVSREKKESFPLTVTSAQKNPTAFYLCASSGREIGNTIYFGEGSWLTVV.

The chain uses TRBV11-2 and TRBJ2-2; D is perhaps TRBD2 (6 bases). The V gene's germline CDR1 is SGHAT and CDR2 FQNNGV. There are 13 residues in the CDR3. The V gene lost 3 bases and the J gene lost 7 bases, with 9 bases spanning the gap. The CDR3 is CASSFQTSGELFF. As DNA, the CDR3 is TGTGCCAGCAGCTTCCAGACTAGCGGGGAGCTGTTTTTT.

The rearrangement joins TRBV6-5 to TRBJ2-5, with a weak D call TRBD1 (6 bases). The CDR3 covers 14 residues. The germline V gene has CDR1 MNHEY and CDR2 SVGAGI. With 5 bases removed from V and 5 bases from J, the gap between germline ends came to 15 bases. The CDR3 loop reads CASSNFQGWETQYF. The CDR3 nucleotides read TGTGCCAGCAGTAACTTCCAGGGGTGGGAGACCCAGTACTTC.

This rearrangement joins TRBV5-1 to TRBJ1-1; maybe TRBD1 (5 bases). Germline loops: CDR1 SGHRS, CDR2 YFSETQ. The ends were cut back, 0 bases at V and 1 base at J, with 13 bases in the middle. The CDR3 spans 16 residues. CDR3 in DNA: TGCGCCAGCAGCTTGGTTATCGGGGGATCGAACACTGAAGCTTTCTTT. Translated, it gives CASSLVIGGSNTEAFF.

The chain combines TRBV4-1 with TRBJ2-3; D may be TRBD2 (7 bases). Between the trimmed V and J ends, which lost 0 bases and 5 bases, there was a span of 15 bases. Germline-derived CDR1 and CDR2 are MGHRA and YSYEKL. The CDR3 runs to 16 residues. CDR3 residues: CASSQENGGGRDTQYF. CDR3 DNA sequence: TGCGCCAGCAGCCAAGAAAATGGGGGGGGGCGAGATACGCAGTATTTT.

This clone was detected a few times. This chain joins TRBV5-4 and TRBJ2-1; possible D gene TRBD2, 6 bases. The CDR3 contains 14 residues. Between the trimmed V and J ends, which lost 6 bases and 8 bases, there was a span of 18 bases. Looked up from germline, CDR1 is SGHNT and CDR2 is YYREEE (reference sequence). The CDR3 region is CASMPGGAIDEQFF. The CDR3 DNA is TGTGCCAGCATGCCCGGAGGGGCTATCGATGAGCAGTTCTTC. The complete variable domain, with remaining parts taken from reference TRBV5-4 and TRBJ2-1, reads ETGVTQSPTHLIKTRGQQVTLRCSSQSGHNTVSWYQQALGQGPQFIFQYYREEENGRGNFPPRFSGLQFPNYSSELNVNALELDDSALYLCASMPGGAIDEQFFGPGTRLTVL.

The rearrangement links TRBV29-1 to TRBJ1-1; D is ambiguous. The V gene's germline CDR1 is SQVTM and CDR2 ANQGSEA. This CDR3 is built from 10 residues. Here the CDR3 reads CSDTNTEAFF. DNA of the CDR3: TGCAGTGACACGAACACTGAAGCTTTCTTT.

Comment on this clone: Mismatch with germline at one junction end may stem from a read error. The chain employs TRBV4-3 and TRBJ1-1; D remains unclear. Germline V gene data show CDR1 as LGHNA and CDR2 as YSLEER. The length of the CDR3 is 12 residues. The CDR3 sequence: CASSQANSEAFF. In nucleotides, the CDR3 is TGCGCCAGCAGCCAAGCGAACTCTGAAGCTTTCTTT.

CDR3 protein: CASSHPGQQLRKGRLGEQYF. The CDR3 region has the DNA TGTGCCAGCAGTCACCCCGGCCAGCAGTTACGTAAGGGGCGCTTAGGCGAGCAGTACTTC. This chain connects TRBV6-2 or TRBV6-3 to TRBJ2-7; tentatively, D is TRBD1 (5 bases). Germline CDR1 reads MNHEY; CDR2 reads SVGEGT. V dropped 5 bases and J dropped 6 bases, with 35 bases sitting between them. The CDR3 is 20 residues long.

The gene calls are TRBV11-1 and TRBJ1-1; 8 bases fit TRBD1. The junction had 6 bases not matched to a gene; V was cut back by 1 base and J by 2 bases. This CDR3 contains 16 residues. Germline lookup yields CDR1 SGHAT and CDR2 FQDESV (reference sequence). The CDR3, as DNA: TGTGCCAGCAGCTTAGGAACCGGGACAGGAAACACTGAAGCTTTCTTT. Protein sequence: CASSLGTGTGNTEAFF.

The chain couples TRBV11-2 to TRBJ2-2, with D unresolved. This CDR3 has 15 amino acids. Germline V lookup: CDR1 SGHAT, CDR2 FQNNGV. V was shortened by 2 bases and J by 1 base, with 8 bases between the two germline ends. This chain's CDR3 is CASSLQYGNTGELFF. For the CDR3, the DNA is TGTGCCAGCAGCTTACAATACGGGAACACCGGGGAGCTGTTTTTT.

The table lists this clone with a count of one. This rearrangement joins TRBV12-5 to TRBJ2-1; the match to TRBD2 covers 8 bases. CDR3 length: 18 amino acids. The germline V gene has CDR1 LGHNT and CDR2 FRNRAP. V lost 6 bases to trimming and J lost 0 bases; unmatched junction nucleotides: 13. CDR3 in amino acids: CASGRHALAGSSYNEQFF. The DNA for the CDR3 is TGTGCTAGTGGCCGCCACGCCTTAGCGGGGAGCTCCTACAATGAGCAGTTCTTC.

V and J are TRBV7-2 and TRBJ2-3, with 8 nucleotides matching TRBD2. With V trimmed by 5 bases and J by 4 bases, 5 bases remained unmatched. Per germline, CDR1 SGHTA and CDR2 FQGNSA. The CDR3 is 14 amino acids. In DNA form, the CDR3 reads TGTGCCAGCAGCCTCGGACTAGCCCCAGATACGCAGTATTTT. Protein sequence: CASSLGLAPDTQYF.

V and J are TRBV10-1 and TRBJ2-3, with TRBD2 matching 12 bases. With 0 bases clipped from V and 8 bases from J, the junction kept 3 bases outside the gene matches. The CDR3 runs to 15 residues. The germline gives CDR1 WNHNN, CDR2 SYGVQD (reference sequence). CDR3 coding DNA: TGCGCCAGCAGTGAGTCGGCTAGCGGGGGGGGTACGCAGTATTTT. Protein sequence: CASSESASGGGTQYF.

The rearrangement uses TRBV6-5 and TRBJ2-7; D is perhaps TRBD2 (6 bases). Per germline, CDR1 MNHEY and CDR2 SVGAGI. V shed 2 bases and J shed 8 bases, with 13 bases lying between them. The CDR3 is 13 amino acids. CDR3 bases: TGTGCCAGCAGTTACCCCGGGACTCGTCAGCAGTACTTC. Protein sequence: CASSYPGTRQQYF.

The chain carries TRBV7-3 and TRBJ2-2; TRBD2 agrees at 9 bases. Germline V lookup: CDR1 SGHTA, CDR2 FQGTGA. This CDR3 comprises 13 residues. V shed 5 bases, J shed 8 bases, and the junction held 3 bases outside the gene matches. The CDR3 here is CASSVTSGGELFF. Written as DNA, the CDR3 is TGTGCCAGCAGCGTTACTAGCGGGGGGGAGCTGTTTTTT. The complete variable domain, with remaining parts taken from reference TRBV7-3 and TRBJ2-2, reads GAGVSQTPSNKVTEKGKYVELRCDPISGHTALYWYRQSLGQGPEFLIYFQGTGAADDSGLPNDRFFAVRPEGSVSTLKIQRTERGDSAVYLCASSVTSGGELFFGEGSRLTVL.

The CDR3 sequence is CAISVESGFGTDTQYF. The CDR3, as DNA: TGTGCCATCAGTGTCGAATCAGGGTTTGGCACAGATACGCAGTATTTT. The chain carries TRBV10-3 and TRBJ2-3, with D perhaps TRBD1 (5 bases). Trimming shortened V by 4 bases and J by 1 base, and 15 bases separated the two germline ends. The CDR3 has 16 residues. In germline, CDR1 is ENHRY, CDR2 SYGVKD.

This clone was detected only once. The V call is TRBV3-1 (or the pseudogene TRBV3-2), the J call TRBJ2-7; D is undetermined. Trimming shortened V by 1 base and J by 3 bases, and 7 bases separated the two germline ends. This CDR3 spans 13 amino acids. From germline, CDR1 is LGHDT and CDR2 YNNKEL (reference sequence). The CDR3 DNA is TGTGCCAGCAGCCAAGGAGGCGGCTACGAGCAGTACTTC. Amino acids: CASSQGGGYEQYF.